This T cell receptor beta chain emerged from a study of blood T cells in healthy people across ages (dated by TCRdb to 2014 to 2015). For the wider study: Template switching captured roughly one uniquely barcoded TCR beta cDNA molecule per two T cells in model experiments. Age-related changes in TCR beta repertoire diversity were measured in the study by deep sequencing normalized with unique cDNA molecular identifiers. Four age groups were formed from the donors: young (average 16 years), middle-aged (approximately 40), aged (roughly 56) and long-lived (82). To avoid experimental bias, donors of different ages were distributed randomly across sequencing lanes. The study analyzed two additional independent replicas of 1 million unique cDNA reads from the same blood draw for two donors, one aged 18 to 29 and one aged 80 or older.

CDR1 DFQATT and CDR2 SNEGSKA were looked up in the germline V gene (reference sequence). From the cysteine up to the phenylalanine, the CDR3 has a length of 13 residues. Of all the DNA, just the CDR3 is kept, 39 bases in frame from base 1. With respect to this clonotype: Its antigen target is currently unknown. No base qualities exist here, and no much larger clone lies one base off it.

The donors were under 40 Caucasian individuals from Russia, aged roughly 6 to 100 years, who were systemically healthy. Each donor gave about 9.7 milliliters of peripheral blood, drawn into EDTA-treated Vacutainer tubes. Ficoll-Paque density-gradient centrifugation was used to isolate PBMCs, with at least 6.5 million per sample. Total RNA, at least 5.5 micrograms per sample, was extracted from PBMCs with Trizol reagent. For every donor, an aliquot of PBMCs went through flow cytometry to measure the percentages of naive CD45RAhigh/CD27high T cells. Library preparation used 5' RACE. Sequencing took place on an Illumina HiSeq 2500. A second PCR of 7 to 11 cycles was performed with a sample-barcoded 5' primer and a J-beta primer mix. A unique molecular identifier was introduced onto each TCR beta cDNA molecule by a template-switch 5' adaptor carrying 12 random nucleotides. At least 2.5 million CDR3-containing paired-end reads were obtained from each sample. First-strand cDNA synthesis was performed from all RNA using the Mint cDNA synthesis kit, with priming by a TRBC-specific oligonucleotide. All cDNA was treated with uracil-DNA glycosylase and then went through a first 18-cycle PCR with the universal primers M1SS and BC2_uni_R. On the study's bioinformatics: For normalization, 1 million high-quality reads were randomly selected from each sample, with every read carrying a distinct molecular identifier. Instead of being binned into consensus sequences, reads that shared molecular identifiers were thrown out. MiTCR, set to a Q25 quality threshold and the strictest error-elimination algorithm, was used for CDR3 identification, clonotype clustering and error correction. A nonparametric unseen species model with Euler transformation was used to estimate lower-bound total TCR beta diversity. TCRdb trimmed the raw reads at Q25, called clones with MiXCR and kept productive beta chains. For every CDR3 protein sequence, its rows merge into one entry that carries the most common genes and DNA. These V and J calls derive from TCRdb rather than the authors' analysis. Across this sample there are 850,000 to 1,000,000 distinct CDR3 sequences, with around 54% seen only once. Of the sample, over 20% falls within the top ten clones.

Study-level results and caveats: The percentage of naive T cells measured by flow cytometry correlated strongly with observed TCR beta diversity. Conclusive comparison of naive and antigen-experienced compartments was prevented by the profiling of bulk unsorted PBMCs. Because donor CMV infection status was unknown, age-related changes in expanded clonotypes were potentially confounded. Compared with the aged group, more naive CD4+ T cells, fewer expanded clones and increased TCR diversity were shown by the long-lived group, suggesting age selection. Total diversity estimates from one million sequenced T cells were considered lower bounds and underestimates. As age increased, observed TCR beta diversity per million T cells dropped in a roughly linear way, and a significant reduction was already evident by age around 41.

The source is a woman aged 55-69 years in good health. The chain links TRBV20-1 with TRBJ2-4; the D gene lacks a confident call. Source material: blood. This receptor carries the CDR3 CSAREPAKNIQYF. The nucleotide sequence is TGCAGCGCCCGAGAGCCAGCCAAAAACATTCAGTACTTC.